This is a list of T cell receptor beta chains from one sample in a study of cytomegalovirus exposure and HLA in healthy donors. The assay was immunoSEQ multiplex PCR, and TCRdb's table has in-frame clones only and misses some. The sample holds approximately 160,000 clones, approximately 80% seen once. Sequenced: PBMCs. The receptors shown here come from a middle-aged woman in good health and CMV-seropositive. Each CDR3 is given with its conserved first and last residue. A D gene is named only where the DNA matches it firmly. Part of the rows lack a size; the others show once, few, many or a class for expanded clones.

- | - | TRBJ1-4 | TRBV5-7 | TGTGCCAGCAGCTTCGACAGATATGAAAAACTGTTTTTT | CASSFDRYEKLFF
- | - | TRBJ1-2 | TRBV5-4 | TGTGCCAGCAGCTTGCTCGGGGGAGTGAATGGCTACACCTTC | CASSLLGGVNGYTF
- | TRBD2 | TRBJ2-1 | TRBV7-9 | TGTGCCAGCAGCCCCGGAGGGACTAGCGGACCGTACAATGAGCAGTTCTTC | CASSPGGTSGPYNEQFF
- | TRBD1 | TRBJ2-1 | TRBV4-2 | TGTGCCAGCAGCCAGGCCGGGACAGTGAATGAGCAGTTCTTC | CASSQAGTVNEQFF
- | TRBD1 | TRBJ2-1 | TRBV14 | TGTGCCAGCAGCCCTCGGACAGGGGGGGCATCCATCTCTTACAATGAGCAGTTCTTC | CASSPRTGGASISYNEQFF
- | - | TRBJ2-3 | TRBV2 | TGTGCCAGCAGTCGGACAGTCGCACCAGATACGCAGTATTTT | CASSRTVAPDTQYF
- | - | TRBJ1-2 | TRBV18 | TGTGCCAGCTCACCACCGGACAGAGGGCCCTATGGCTACACCTTC | CASSPPDRGPYGYTF
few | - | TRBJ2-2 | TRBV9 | TGTGCCAGCAGCTTGGAAGGGGGAGTATCAACCGGGGAGCTGTTTTTT | CASSLEGGVSTGELFF
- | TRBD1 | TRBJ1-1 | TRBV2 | TGTGCCAGCAGTGCCCGGACAGGGAACACTGAAGCTTTCTTT | CASSARTGNTEAFF
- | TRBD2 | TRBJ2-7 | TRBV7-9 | TGTGCCAGCAGCCATACTAGCGGCCTCTCCTACGAGCAGTACTTC | CASSHTSGLSYEQYF
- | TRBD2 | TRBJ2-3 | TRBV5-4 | TGTGCCAGCAGCTACATCAGCGGGGTGGGGGTCACAGATACGCAGTATTTT | CASSYISGVGVTDTQYF
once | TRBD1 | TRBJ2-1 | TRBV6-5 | TGTGCCAGCAGTTACCTAGGAAACAGGGGAACCAATGAGCAGTTCTTC | CASSYLGNRGTNEQFF
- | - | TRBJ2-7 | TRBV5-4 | TGTGCCAGCAGCTTGTCTGGCAGCTCCTACGAGCAGTACTTC | CASSLSGSSYEQYF
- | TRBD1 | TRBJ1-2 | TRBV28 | TGTGCCAGCAGTGATTCCGGGACAGAGGGGGAGGGCTACACCTTC | CASSDSGTEGEGYTF
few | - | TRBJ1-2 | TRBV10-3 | TGTGCCATCAGTGAGGAGGGAAACTATGGCTACACCTTC | CAISEEGNYGYTF
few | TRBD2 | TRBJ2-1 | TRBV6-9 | TGTGCCAGCAGTTGCAATGCCCCCATAGCGGGAGGGCGTGATGAGCAGTTCTTC | CASSCNAPIAGGRDEQFF
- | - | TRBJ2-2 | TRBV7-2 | TGTGCCAGCAGCTTATTGACAGGGAACACCGGGGAGCTGTTTTTT | CASSLLTGNTGELFF
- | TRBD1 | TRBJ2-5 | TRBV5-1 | TGCGCCAGCAGCTTGGGACAGGGGGTTATCTATGAGACCCAGTACTTC | CASSLGQGVIYETQYF
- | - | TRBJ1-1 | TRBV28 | TGTGCCAGCAGTTCTGGCGGTACTGAAGCTTTCTTT | CASSSGGTEAFF
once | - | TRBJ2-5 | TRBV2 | TGTGCCAGCAGTGGAGTGTTCCAAGAGACCCAGTACTTC | CASSGVFQETQYF
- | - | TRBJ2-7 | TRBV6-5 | TGTGCCAGCAGTTACTCGACCAGGCACTACGAGCAGTACTTC | CASSYSTRHYEQYF
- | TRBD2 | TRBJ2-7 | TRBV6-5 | TGTGCCAGCAGTTACTCGGGACTAGCATCCTACGAGCAGTACTTC | CASSYSGLASYEQYF
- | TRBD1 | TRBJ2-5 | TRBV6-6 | TGTGCCAGTCAACAGGGGGCCCTTGTGGAGACCCAGTACTTC | CASQQGALVETQYF
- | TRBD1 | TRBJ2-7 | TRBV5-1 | TGCGCCAGCAAGCTCCCCTCCGGGACAGGGTCGGACGAGCAGTACTTC | CASKLPSGTGSDEQYF
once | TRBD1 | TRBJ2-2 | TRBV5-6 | TGTGCCAGCAGACAACTAGGACAGGGCGGGGAGCTGTTTTTT | CASRQLGQGGELFF
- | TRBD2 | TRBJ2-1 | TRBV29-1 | TGCAGCGTCGCGGGTAAAGGGACTAGCGGGAGGGCTGGGAACAATGAGCAGTTCTTC | CSVAGKGTSGRAGNNEQFF
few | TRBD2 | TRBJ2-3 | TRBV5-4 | TGTGCCAGCAGCTTGGGACTAGCGGGGGGGTTAACAGATACGCAGTATTTT | CASSLGLAGGLTDTQYF
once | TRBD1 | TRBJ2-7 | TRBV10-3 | TGTGCCATCAGTTCCGGGACAGGGGACGAGCAGTACTTC | CAISSGTGDEQYF